This T cell receptor (beta chain) is from a study of T cell responses to AZD1222 COVID-19 vaccine. Whole-study findings and limits: Seropositive AZD1222 recipients at baseline numbered only 6 or 7. The study found vaccine-associated CD4 TCRs spanning spike, dominant at 160-218 and 743-854. The donors showed a predominance of white British ancestry and of females, with possible underestimation of clonal diversity. In all cases, repertoires were sampled only after the peak T cell response.

This CDR3 contains 16 residues. Germline V gene data show CDR1 as SQVTM and CDR2 as ANQGSEA. Trimming took 6 bases from V and 5 from J, leaving 26 bases between them. Method: immunoSEQ multiplex PCR; TCRdb's copy keeps in-frame clones and lacks some. The profile shows 150,000 to 200,000 clones, more than 85% of them singletons. In its sample, this clone was seen a few times. Its cognate antigen is unknown. The TCR comes from an adult in good health. This chain uses TRBV29-1 with TRBJ2-7; possible D gene TRBD1, 6 bases. The sample was peripheral blood, taken on day 0 of AZD1222 vaccination. This CDR3 reads CSVPEGSHRACHEQYF. The DNA for the CDR3 is TGCAGCGTCCCCGAGGGATCGCACAGGGCCTGTCACGAGCAGTACTTC.